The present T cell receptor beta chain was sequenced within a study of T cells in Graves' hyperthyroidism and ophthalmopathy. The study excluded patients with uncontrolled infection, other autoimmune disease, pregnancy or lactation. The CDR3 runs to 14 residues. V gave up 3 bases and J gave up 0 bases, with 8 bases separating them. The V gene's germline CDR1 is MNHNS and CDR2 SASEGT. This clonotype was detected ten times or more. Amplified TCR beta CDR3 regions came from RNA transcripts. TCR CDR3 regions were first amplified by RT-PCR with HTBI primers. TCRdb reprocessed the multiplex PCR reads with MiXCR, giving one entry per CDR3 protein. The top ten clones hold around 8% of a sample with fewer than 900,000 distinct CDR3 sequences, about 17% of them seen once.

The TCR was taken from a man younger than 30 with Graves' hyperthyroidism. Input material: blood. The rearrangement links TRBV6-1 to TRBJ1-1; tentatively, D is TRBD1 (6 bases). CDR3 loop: CASSDRGLNTEAFF. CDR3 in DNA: TGTGCCAGCAGTGACAGGGGATTGAACACTGAAGCTTTCTTT.